A single sample is the source of the 27 T cell receptor beta chains below, sequenced in a study of T cells in Graves' hyperthyroidism and ophthalmopathy. Amplified TCR beta CDR3 regions derived from RNA transcripts. HTBI primers were used for first-round RT-PCR of the TCR CDR3. One entry per CDR3 protein, called by TCRdb with MiXCR from the multiplex PCR reads. The sample lists a few hundred thousand distinct CDR3 sequences; over 15% were seen once. The sample comprised blood. The receptors shown here come from a woman between 18 and 29 years old with Graves' ophthalmopathy.

The sample holds many counts of this clonotype. The chain carries TRBV11-2 and TRBJ1-2; 9 nucleotides agree with TRBD1. V dropped 4 bases and J dropped 6; count of bases not matched to a gene: 9. CDR3 length equals 15 residues. Germline lookup yields CDR1 SGHAT and CDR2 FQNNGV. CDR3 sequence reads: CASSSNRGLLDGYTF. The DNA for the CDR3 is TGTGCCAGCAGCTCGAACAGGGGGCTATTGGATGGCTACACCTTC.

The CDR3 DNA is TGTGCCAGCGCCCTTCAAGACTCCAGCACAGATACGCAGTATTTT. Amino acids: CASALQDSSTDTQYF. The chain combines TRBV9 with TRBJ2-3; D call uncertain. Between the trimmed V and J ends, which lost 7 bases and 0 bases, there was a span of 15 bases. CDR1 and CDR2 from the germline V gene are SGDLS and YYNGEE. The CDR3 consists of 15 residues.

In its sample, this clonotype was seen many times. The chain uses TRBV3-1 and TRBJ1-1; possibly TRBD1 for D (5 bases). The germline V and J ends were trimmed by 0 bases and 12 bases, with 20 bases remaining between them. The germline CDR1 and CDR2 sequences are LGHDT and YNNKEL (reference sequence). CDR3 length equals 15 residues. The CDR3 protein is CASSQDSSGASETFF. As DNA, the CDR3 is TGTGCCAGCAGCCAAGATTCGAGCGGGGCATCCGAAACTTTCTTT.

This clonotype came up many times. The chain is built from TRBV30 and TRBJ2-7; 11 positions agree with TRBD2. This CDR3 has 14 residues. J lost 4 bases, V lost 1 base, and 3 bases had no gene match. Germline assignment: CDR1 GTSNPN and CDR2 SVGIG (reference sequence). As DNA, the CDR3 is TGTGCCTGGAGTGATACTAGCGGGAGTTACGAGCAGTACTTC. Its translation: CAWSDTSGSYEQYF.

The sample holds many counts of this clonotype. The chain joins TRBV7-6 to TRBJ2-7, with D tentatively TRBD2 (7 bases). Per the germline V gene, CDR1 is SGHVS and CDR2 is FNYEAQ. Trimming took 1 base from V and 2 from J, leaving 9 bases between them. This CDR3 region has 14 residues. The CDR3 DNA reads as TGTGCCAGCAGCTTAGTAGGGGGGGCCTACGAGCAGTACTTC. Translating it yields CASSLVGGAYEQYF.

Many counts were recorded for this clonotype. The J gene is TRBJ2-2, the V gene TRBV3-1; the D call may be TRBD1 or TRBD2 (5 bases each). This CDR3 comprises 14 residues. The germline V and J ends were trimmed by 2 bases and 5 bases, with 9 bases remaining between them. CDR1 is LGHDT and CDR2 is YNNKEL in the germline V gene (reference sequence). The CDR3 DNA reads TGTGCCAGCAGCCAATTGGGGGAGACCGGGGAGCTGTTTTTT. Amino acids: CASSQLGETGELFF.

This clonotype was observed a handful of times. The rearrangement joins TRBV4-3 to TRBJ1-1; a possible D gene is TRBD1 (6 bases). This CDR3 has 18 amino acids. The V gene's germline CDR1 is LGHNA and CDR2 YSLEER. Trimming removed 1 base at V and 2 bases at J, with 20 bases between. CDR3 nucleotide sequence: TGCGCCAGCAGCCAAGGGGGGGGGGCGCGTGGGAAAAACACTGAAGCTTTCTTT. Protein product: CASSQGGGARGKNTEAFF.

The chain joins TRBV10-3 to TRBJ2-3, with D hard to call. The V gene's germline CDR1 is ENHRY and CDR2 SYGVKD. CDR3 size: 13 residues. V dropped 7 bases and J dropped 2 bases, with 10 bases sitting between them. CDR3 DNA sequence: TGTGCCATCACCCCGACCCTCACAGATACGCAGTATTTT. Amino acid sequence: CAITPTLTDTQYF.

This clonotype was counted only a few times. V and J are TRBV30 and TRBJ2-1; D might be TRBD2 (8 bases). The CDR3 runs 16 residues. V lost 2 bases, J lost 5 bases, and 19 bases lay in between. From germline, CDR1 is GTSNPN and CDR2 SVGIG (reference sequence). CDR3 nucleotide sequence: TGTGCCTGGAGTTTTGTAGCGGGACAGAGAGACAATGAGCAGTTCTTC. Its protein is CAWSFVAGQRDNEQFF.

This clonotype occurred many times. The CDR3, as DNA: TGTGCCAGCAGCTCCGCGGGGGTGCGCAATCAGCCCCAGCATTTT. It encodes CASSSAGVRNQPQHF. The chain combines TRBV13 with TRBJ1-5, with a possible D match to TRBD1 (5 bases). The CDR3 contains 15 residues. Trimming took 4 bases from V and 2 from J, leaving 12 bases between them. Germline-derived CDR1 and CDR2 are PRHDT and FYEKMQ (reference sequence).

This clonotype was counted only a few times. CDR3: CASSILHPDEQFF. The DNA for the CDR3 is TGTGCCAGTAGTATATTGCATCCGGATGAGCAGTTCTTC. The rearrangement links TRBV19 to TRBJ2-1; D gene ambiguous. Germline V gene lookup returns CDR1 LNHDA and CDR2 SQIVND (reference sequence). This CDR3 is built from 13 residues. Deletions cut 2 bases from V and 8 bases from J, with 10 bases between.

Ten or more counts support this clonotype. The chain has TRBV3-1 and TRBJ1-2; possibly TRBD1 for D (5 bases). From germline, CDR1 is LGHDT and CDR2 YNNKEL (reference sequence). V shed 3 bases and J shed 6 bases, with 8 bases lying between them. The CDR3 has 12 amino acids. The CDR3 sequence is CASSHRDHGYTF. The CDR3 region has the DNA TGTGCCAGCAGCCACAGGGACCATGGCTACACCTTC.

There are many counts of this clonotype. DNA of the CDR3: TGTGCCAGCAGTCCAGCGGGAGTCGGTGAGCAGTTCTTC. Protein: CASSPAGVGEQFF. This chain uses TRBV11-1 with TRBJ2-1, with TRBD2 matching over 8 bases. The CDR3 totals 13 residues. From germline, CDR1 is SGHAT and CDR2 FQDESV (reference sequence). V was pared by 6 bases and J by 9 bases, with 7 bases of the junction left unmatched.

This chain joins TRBV28 and TRBJ1-2, with 10 bases matching TRBD1. The CDR3 runs to 15 residues. Germline trimming cut 4 bases from V and 4 bases from J; bases unmatched to any gene: 6. Germline V gives CDR1 MDHEN, CDR2 SYDVKM. DNA of the CDR3: TGTGCCAGCAGTTCCGGGACAGGGGTCACCTATGGCTACACCTTC. Its translation: CASSSGTGVTYGYTF.

This clonotype was seen at least ten times. The gene calls are TRBV20-1 and TRBJ1-2; TRBD1 matches 7 bases. The CDR3 extends over 14 amino acids. J was trimmed by 4 bases and V by 3 bases; bases with no gene match: 8. Germline assignment: CDR1 DFQATT and CDR2 SNEGSKA (reference sequence). CDR3 coding DNA: TGCAGTGCTAGCCTGGACAGGTCCCTCTATGGCTACACCTTC. Translated, it gives CSASLDRSLYGYTF.

This clonotype has a handful of counts. The chain links TRBV14 to TRBJ2-2; a possible D gene is TRBD1 (6 bases). Germline V gene sequence: CDR1 SGHDN, CDR2 FVKESK. The CDR3 totals 13 residues. V dropped 3 bases and J dropped 6 bases, with 8 bases sitting between them. CDR3 loop: CASSHNRAGELFF. The CDR3 DNA is TGTGCCAGCAGCCACAACAGGGCCGGGGAGCTGTTTTTT.

This clonotype has at least ten counts. A read error may produce the germline difference seen at one junction end. The chain recombines TRBV5-6 with TRBJ2-1; 9 bases align to TRBD1. The germline CDR1 and CDR2 sequences are SGHDT and YYEEEE. The CDR3 has 12 amino acids. CDR3 in amino acids: CASSLGDRANVF. CDR3 nucleotide sequence: TGTGCCAGCAGCTTGGGGGACAGGGCCAACGTCTTC.

This clonotype has at least ten counts. The V and J genes are TRBV12-3 or TRBV12-4 and TRBJ1-1; the D is unclear. V was cut by 4 bases and J by 7 bases, with 19 bases left in between. This CDR3 comprises 15 residues. The CDR3 DNA is TGTGCCAGCAGTTCGCCCCTGACACCACAACTTGAAGCTTTCTTT. It encodes CASSSPLTPQLEAFF.

This clonotype was seen repeatedly, ten times or more. V gene TRBV2 combines with J gene TRBJ2-1; TRBD2 matches 9 bases. The germline V gene has CDR1 SNHLY and CDR2 FYNNEI. This CDR3 spans 16 amino acids. The V segment lost 6 bases and the J segment 8 bases; nucleotides outside the gene matches: 14. Here the CDR3 DNA reads TGTGCCAGCAGCTTCATGTCGGCGGGAGGGGGGGATGAGCAGTTCTTC. Its translation: CASSFMSAGGGDEQFF. Full variable domain (missing parts from reference TRBV2 and TRBJ2-1): EPEVTQTPSHQVTQMGQEVILRCVPISNHLYFYWYRQILGQKVEFLVSFYNNEISEKSEIFDDQFSVERPDGSNFTLKIRSTKLEDSAMYFCASSFMSAGGGDEQFFGPGTRLTVL.

This clonotype was found many times. J is TRBJ2-7 and V is TRBV5-1; maybe TRBD2 (6 bases). Trimming took 1 base from V and 5 from J, leaving 16 bases between them. The CDR3 spans 15 residues. CDR1 is SGHRS, CDR2 YFSETQ, per germline. CDR3 coding DNA: TGCGCCAGCAGCTTGCGGGGGACGCAAGCCAACGAGCAGTACTTC. It is translated as CASSLRGTQANEQYF.

In this sample, this clonotype turned up many times. The chain joins TRBV27 to TRBJ2-6, with D perhaps matching TRBD1 (6 bases). This CDR3 comprises 18 residues. Germline V gene data show CDR1 as MNHEY and CDR2 as SMNVEV (reference sequence). V was cut by 4 bases and J by 0 bases, with 16 bases left in between. The CDR3 is CASSYIQGRGSGANVLTF. The CDR3 nucleotides are TGTGCCAGCAGTTACATACAGGGTCGGGGCTCTGGGGCCAACGTCCTGACTTTC.

This clonotype has ten or more counts. V and J are TRBV10-3 and TRBJ2-7; D is undetermined. From germline, CDR1 is ENHRY and CDR2 SYGVKD. V lost 4 bases and J 6 bases, leaving 7 bases between the germline ends. This CDR3 contains 11 residues. CDR3 residues: CAISAGLEQYF. The CDR3, as DNA: TGTGCCATCAGTGCGGGCCTCGAGCAGTACTTC.

Only a few counts were recorded for this clonotype. The rearrangement uses TRBV6-2 or TRBV6-3 and TRBJ2-7; 9 nucleotides agree with TRBD1. The ends lost 2 bases at V and 5 bases at J; junction bases unmatched: 7. The length of the CDR3 is 15 residues. CDR1 and CDR2 (germline): MNHEY, SVGEGT. CDR3 coding DNA: TGTGCCAGCAGTTACGCCCTAACAGGGGGCAACGAGCAGTACTTC. Translated, it gives CASSYALTGGNEQYF.

This clonotype was seen a few times. The genes are TRBV9 and TRBJ2-7; D is unresolved. Trimming cost V 4 bases and J 6 bases, with 11 bases left between them. The CDR3 is made up of 12 amino acids. Germline CDR1 and CDR2: SGDLS and YYNGEE. The CDR3 region has the DNA TGTGCCAGCAGCACCGCGACCGGCGAGCAGTACTTC. Protein: CASSTATGEQYF.

This clonotype was observed a few times. The chain joins TRBV18 to TRBJ1-5; 8 nucleotides match TRBD1. The germline V gene has CDR1 KGHSH and CDR2 LQKENI. The CDR3 has 16 residues. V trimming: 4 bases; J trimming: 2 bases; junction bases outside the gene matches: 7. CDR3 in amino acids: CASSLQGAEGNQPQHF. In nucleotides, the CDR3 is TGTGCCAGCTCACTTCAGGGGGCCGAGGGCAATCAGCCCCAGCATTTT.

This chain links TRBV9 with TRBJ1-3; D is ambiguous. The CDR3 loop spans 16 amino acids. Trimming cost V 6 bases and J 0 bases, with 16 bases left between them. Germline V lookup: CDR1 SGDLS, CDR2 YYNGEE. The CDR3 coding sequence is TGTGCCAGCAATTTTACCTGGATTTGCTCTGGAAACACCATATATTTT. Its protein is CASNFTWICSGNTIYF.

The chain links TRBV7-2 to TRBJ1-2; D gene unclear. V dropped 1 base and J dropped 5 bases, with 8 bases sitting between them. Germline V gene sequence: CDR1 SGHTA, CDR2 FQGNSA. This CDR3 region has 13 residues. The CDR3 sequence: CASSLDLGYGYTF. The CDR3 DNA reads as TGTGCCAGCAGCTTAGATCTTGGATATGGCTACACCTTC.